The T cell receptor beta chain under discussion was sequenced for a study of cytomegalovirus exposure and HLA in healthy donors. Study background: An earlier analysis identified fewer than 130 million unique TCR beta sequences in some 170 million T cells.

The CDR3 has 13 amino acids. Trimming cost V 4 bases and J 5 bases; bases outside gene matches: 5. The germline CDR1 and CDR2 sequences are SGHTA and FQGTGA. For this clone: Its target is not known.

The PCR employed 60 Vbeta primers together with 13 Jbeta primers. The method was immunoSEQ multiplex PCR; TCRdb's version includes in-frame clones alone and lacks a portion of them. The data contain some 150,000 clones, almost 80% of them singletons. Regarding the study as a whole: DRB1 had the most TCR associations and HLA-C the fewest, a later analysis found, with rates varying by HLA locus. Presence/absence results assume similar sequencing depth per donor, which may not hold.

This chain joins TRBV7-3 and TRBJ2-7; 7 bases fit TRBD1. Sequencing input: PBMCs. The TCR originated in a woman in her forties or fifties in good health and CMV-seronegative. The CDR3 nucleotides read TGTGCCAGCAGCTCGGACAGGCTTAACGAGCAGTACTTC. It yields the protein CASSSDRLNEQYF.